Listed below are T cell receptor beta chains from one sample, sequenced in a study of cytomegalovirus exposure and HLA in healthy donors. Sequenced by immunoSEQ multiplex PCR; TCRdb stores in-frame clones only, minus some. The sample has a few hundred thousand clones, approximately 82% seen once. Sequencing input: PBMCs. The receptors originated from a woman aged 40 to 50 in good health and CMV-seronegative. Each CDR3 is given with its conserved first and last residue. The order of the fields is clone size, D gene, V gene, J gene, CDR3 protein, CDR3 DNA. The D gene is left open where the match is weak. Only some rows state a clone size, as once, few, many or a class for expanded clones.

NA	NA	TRBV5-1	TRBJ1-1	CASSLASGVGSQDTEAFF	TGCGCCAGCAGCTTGGCCTCAGGGGTGGGTAGTCAGGATACTGAAGCTTTCTTT
NA	NA	TRBV5-1	TRBJ2-1	CASSPGHSISYNEQFF	TGCGCCAGCAGCCCTGGGCACTCCATCTCCTACAATGAGCAGTTCTTC
NA	TRBD1	TRBV18	TRBJ1-1	CASSPQGAQNTEAFF	TGTGCCAGCTCACCACAGGGGGCGCAGAACACTGAAGCTTTCTTT
few	TRBD2	TRBV6-1	TRBJ2-1	CASRFLAGGGNEQFF	TGTGCCAGCAGATTCCTGGCGGGGGGTGGGAATGAGCAGTTCTTC
NA	TRBD1	TRBV6-1	TRBJ1-5	CASSDWGTGLQPQHF	TGTGCCAGCAGTGATTGGGGGACAGGGTTACAGCCCCAGCATTTT
NA	NA	TRBV7-6	TRBJ2-4	CASSLEPVKNIQYF	TGTGCCAGCAGCTTAGAGCCCGTAAAAAACATTCAGTACTTC
NA	NA	TRBV7-9	TRBJ2-7	CASSLLQGPYEQYF	TGTGCCAGCAGCTTATTGCAGGGTCCCTACGAGCAGTACTTC
NA	NA	TRBV5-6	TRBJ1-2	CASSLGSQGIQGGGYTF	TGTGCCAGCAGCTTGGGGTCACAGGGAATCCAAGGTGGTGGCTACACCTTC
NA	NA	TRBV6-4	TRBJ2-1	CASSDSRRGNEQFF	TGTGCCAGCAGTGACTCGAGGAGGGGCAATGAGCAGTTCTTC
NA	NA	TRBV19	TRBJ2-5	CASSIGGAYQETQYF	TGTGCCAGTAGTATTGGAGGGGCCTACCAAGAGACCCAGTACTTC
NA	NA	TRBV19	TRBJ1-6	CASSIGSPSPLHF	TGTGCCAGTAGTATAGGCAGTCCATCACCCCTCCACTTT
NA	TRBD2	TRBV2	TRBJ2-7	CASSGGLADEQYF	TGTGCCAGCAGTGGGGGACTAGCAGACGAGCAGTACTTC
NA	NA	TRBV30	TRBJ2-7	CAWRQVSPYEQYF	TGTGCCTGGAGGCAGGTGAGCCCCTACGAGCAGTACTTC
NA	NA	TRBV19	TRBJ1-1	CASSTHRKNTEAFF	TGTGCCAGTAGTACCCACAGGAAGAACACTGAAGCTTTCTTT
NA	TRBD2	TRBV4-2	TRBJ2-2	CASSQEGGESGELFF	TGTGCCAGCAGCCAAGAGGGGGGGGAGTCCGGGGAGCTGTTTTTT
once	NA	TRBV7-2	TRBJ1-1	CASSLVASIEAFF	TGTGCCAGCAGCTTAGTAGCTTCGATTGAAGCTTTCTTT
few	TRBD1	TRBV6-5	TRBJ1-1	CASRNRDRRMTEAFF	TGTGCCAGCAGAAACCGGGACAGAAGAATGACTGAAGCTTTCTTT
NA	NA	TRBV5-1	TRBJ2-2	CASGSTTLDGTGELFF	TGCGCCAGCGGATCTACTACCTTGGATGGCACCGGGGAGCTGTTTTTT
NA	TRBD1	TRBV19	TRBJ1-5	CASSAPTGVGSNQPQHF	TGTGCCAGTAGTGCTCCTACAGGGGTTGGCAGCAATCAGCCCCAGCATTTT
once	TRBD2	TRBV28	TRBJ2-7	CASMPLAEPYEQYF	TGTGCCAGCATGCCGCTAGCGGAGCCCTACGAGCAGTACTTC